These T cell receptor beta chains were read from a single sample in a study of monozygotic twins with cystic fibrosis. Data came from immunoSEQ multiplex PCR; TCRdb stores just in-frame clones and leaves some out. The sample lists about 32,000 clones, just over 95% occurring once. The specimen was blood. The source is a girl aged 2-10 years with cystic fibrosis. Each CDR3 is given with its conserved first and last residue. D genes are given only for firm matches. The size entry is marked missing in some rows and otherwise reads once, few, many or a size class.

D,V,size,J,CDR3,DNA
TRBD2,TRBV2,-,TRBJ2-1,CASGADDPAGTSGAYNEQFF,TGTGCCAGCGGGGCGGACGACCCGGCGGGGACTAGCGGGGCCTACAATGAGCAGTTCTTC
-,TRBV7-9,-,TRBJ2-5,CASSWGSAQTQYF,TGTGCCAGCAGCTGGGGTTCGGCCCAGACCCAGTACTTC
-,TRBV9,-,TRBJ2-7,CASSLDVSSYEQYF,TGTGCCAGCAGCCTCGACGTGAGCTCCTACGAGCAGTACTTC
-,TRBV2,-,TRBJ2-7,CASLRGSYEQYF,TGTGCCAGCCTGAGGGGGTCCTACGAGCAGTACTTC
-,TRBV30,-,TRBJ2-2,CACSPGTSTGELFF,TGTGCCTGTTCCCCCGGGACTTCAACCGGGGAGCTGTTTTTT
TRBD2,TRBV10-3,-,TRBJ2-7,CAAGQASGSYEQYF,TGTGCCGCCGGGCAGGCTAGCGGGAGCTACGAGCAGTACTTC
TRBD2,TRBV4-1,-,TRBJ2-3,CASSHGLAGETDTQYF,TGCGCCAGCAGCCATGGACTAGCGGGAGAGACAGATACGCAGTATTTT
TRBD1,TRBV6-5,-,TRBJ1-3,CASSYLTGVANTIYF,TGTGCCAGCAGCTATTTGACAGGGGTGGCGAACACCATATATTTT
-,TRBV4-1,-,TRBJ2-7,CASSQEGGGSYEQYF,TGCGCCAGCAGCCAAGAAGGAGGGGGCTCCTACGAGCAGTACTTC
-,TRBV5-1,-,TRBJ1-1,CASSLEWDYMNTEAFF,TGCGCCAGCAGCTTGGAGTGGGATTACATGAACACTGAAGCTTTCTTT
TRBD2,TRBV10-3,-,TRBJ2-1,CAARTSLGNEQFF,TGTGCCGCCAGGACTAGCCTGGGCAATGAGCAGTTCTTC
-,TRBV7-8,-,TRBJ2-5,CASSLAGGETQYF,TGTGCCAGCAGCTTAGCAGGTGGAGAGACCCAGTACTTC
-,TRBV5-4,-,TRBJ1-2,CASSQDLPTHDNYGYTF,TGTGCCAGCAGCCAAGACCTTCCCACCCACGATAACTATGGCTACACCTTC
TRBD1,TRBV6-7,-,TRBJ2-5,CASHRGKVETQYF,TGTGCCAGCCACAGGGGGAAGGTGGAGACCCAGTACTTC
-,TRBV11-2,-,TRBJ2-7,CASSLDPRAYIGPLSEQYF,TGTGCCAGCAGCTTAGACCCTCGGGCCTACATAGGCCCGCTTAGCGAGCAGTACTTC
-,TRBV6-6,-,TRBJ1-1,CASSYTEMNTEAFF,TGTGCCAGCAGTTATACAGAGATGAACACTGAAGCTTTCTTT
TRBD1,TRBV29-1,-,TRBJ1-1,CTGGQGNTEAFF,TGCACCGGAGGACAGGGCAACACTGAAGCTTTCTTT
-,TRBV4-2,-,TRBJ1-2,CASSQERGVGGYTF,TGTGCCAGCAGCCAAGAGCGCGGGGTGGGTGGCTACACCTTC
-,TRBV2,-,TRBJ1-4,CASKGSYNEKLFF,TGTGCCAGCAAGGGTAGCTATAATGAAAAACTGTTTTTT
-,TRBV7-9,-,TRBJ1-1,CASRGQGGVEAFF,TGTGCCAGCAGAGGGCAGGGAGGGGTTGAAGCTTTCTTT
TRBD2,TRBV6-4,-,TRBJ2-7,CASSGGGSNEQYF,TGTGCCAGCAGTGGGGGCGGGAGCAACGAGCAGTACTTC
-,TRBV4-2,-,TRBJ1-2,CASSQEYRTNYGYTF,TGTGCCAGCAGCCAAGAGTACCGCACGAACTATGGCTACACCTTC
-,TRBV5-4,-,TRBJ1-1,CAQGPTENTEAFF,TGTGCCCAAGGGCCGACGGAGAACACTGAAGCTTTCTTT
-,TRBV19,-,TRBJ2-7,CASSQRNDSPGEQYF,TGTGCCAGTAGTCAAAGGAACGACAGCCCTGGCGAGCAGTACTTC
-,TRBV28,-,TRBJ2-6,CASRPWGLSGANVLTF,TGTGCCAGCAGACCCTGGGGCCTCTCTGGGGCCAACGTCCTGACTTTC
-,TRBV6-6,-,TRBJ1-5,CATTRDPGRNQPQHF,TGTGCCACTACCCGGGACCCGGGGAGGAATCAGCCCCAGCATTTT
-,TRBV29-1,-,TRBJ2-7,CSVDGTDGTYEQYF,TGCAGCGTTGATGGCACGGACGGGACCTACGAGCAGTACTTC
-,TRBV6-6,-,TRBJ2-6,CASSSAREPGANVLTF,TGTGCCAGCAGTTCCGCCCGCGAACCTGGGGCCAACGTCCTGACTTTC
TRBD1,TRBV19,once,TRBJ1-1,CASSRQGNTEAFF,TGTGCCAGTAGCCGACAGGGGAACACTGAAGCTTTCTTT
-,TRBV29-1,-,TRBJ1-1,CSVKPPNTEAFF,TGCAGCGTAAAGCCACCGAACACTGAAGCTTTCTTT
-,TRBV18,once,TRBJ1-4,CASSQGNREKLFF,TGTGCCAGCTCACAGGGTAATCGGGAAAAACTGTTTTTT
TRBD1,TRBV7-9,-,TRBJ1-2,CASSSRTGSNYGYTF,TGTGCCAGCAGCTCCCGGACAGGGAGTAACTATGGCTACACCTTC
-,TRBV5-8,few,TRBJ2-7,CASSLVPYEQYF,TGTGCCAGCAGCTTGGTCCCCTACGAGCAGTACTTC
-,TRBV9,-,TRBJ2-5,CASSPRRGLAETQYF,TGTGCCAGCAGCCCCCGGCGGGGGCTTGCTGAGACCCAGTACTTC
TRBD2,TRBV5-1,-,TRBJ2-1,CASSSLLTSGVYNEQFF,TGCGCCAGCAGCTCCCTACTGACTAGCGGGGTCTACAATGAGCAGTTCTTC
-,TRBV7-9,-,TRBJ1-3,CASSLAWGAGNTIYF,TGTGCCAGCAGCTTAGCGTGGGGGGCTGGAAACACCATATATTTT
-,TRBV18,-,TRBJ1-5,CASSSDKNQPQHF,TGTGCCAGCTCAAGTGACAAGAATCAGCCCCAGCATTTT
-,TRBV30,-,TRBJ2-7,CAWGLRREDSREQYF,TGTGCCTGGGGGCTTCGGAGGGAGGACAGTAGAGAGCAGTACTTC
-,TRBV30,-,TRBJ2-1,CAWSPQGRTYNEQFF,TGTGCCTGGAGTCCCCAGGGGCGAACCTACAATGAGCAGTTCTTC
-,TRBV19,-,TRBJ2-7,CASSIVGGAQIPYF,TGTGCCAGTAGTATAGTAGGAGGGGCGCAGATTCCGTACTTC
-,TRBV4-2,-,TRBJ1-1,CASSQTDSNTEAFF,TGTGCCAGCAGCCAAACCGACAGTAACACTGAAGCTTTCTTT
TRBD2,TRBV5-4,-,TRBJ2-1,CASTAPLAGEGEQFF,TGTGCCAGCACCGCCCCCCTAGCGGGAGAAGGGGAGCAGTTCTTC
-,TRBV7-9,-,TRBJ2-1,CASSISGGYNEQFF,TGTGCCAGCAGCATTAGCGGCGGCTACAATGAGCAGTTCTTC
TRBD1,TRBV6-6,-,TRBJ1-4,CASSYQTGVNEKLFF,TGTGCCAGCAGTTACCAGACAGGGGTAAATGAAAAACTGTTTTTT
-,TRBV6-1,-,TRBJ2-3,CASSVWSTSADTQYF,TGTGCCAGCAGTGTATGGAGTACTTCCGCAGATACGCAGTATTTT
-,TRBV6-6,-,TRBJ1-2,CASSYSGDGYTF,TGTGCCAGCAGTTACTCGGGGGATGGCTACACCTTC
-,TRBV5-4,-,TRBJ2-1,CASSSNSGSSYNEQFF,TGTGCCAGCAGCTCGAATAGCGGAAGCTCCTACAATGAGCAGTTCTTC
-,TRBV9,-,TRBJ2-2,CASSTDTGELFF,TGTGCCAGCAGCACAGACACCGGGGAGCTGTTTTTT